The table lists the clone carrying this TCR beta chain with a few counts. The antigen remains unidentified. A single heparinised draw of about 100 mL on average was taken per donor. CD4+ cells of the naive, central memory, regulatory and stem cell-like memory types were sorted via CD45RO/CCR7/CD25/CD127/CD95/CD27. This record comes from a study of beta chain features in type 1 diabetes. The study, taken as a whole, reports: In all four CD4+ subsets, TCRB CDR3 length was significantly, moderately reduced in type 1 diabetes. PCR, the amplification step, might favor shorter templates, equally in patients and controls. The study found fewer insertions and more deletions at VDJ junctions in type 1 diabetes patients.

Germline CDR1 SGHRS, CDR2 YFSETQ. V was clipped by 3 bases and J by 1 base, with 10 bases between them. CDR3 length equals 14 residues. TCRB transcripts that were expressed got sequenced, as all of the isolated RNA had been reverse transcribed. TCRdb keeps only in-frame clones here, not all; method: immunoSEQ multiplex PCR. This sample yields 300,000 to 400,000 clones, of which 7% to 10% are seen a single time; approximately 1% belongs to the top ten. This clonotype originated in a man younger than 40 with type 1 diabetes. Input material: central memory CD4+ T cells from blood. The chain recombines TRBV5-1 with TRBJ1-1; tentative D call: TRBD1 (6 bases). This chain's CDR3 is CASSSTGENTEAFF. CDR3 DNA: TGCGCCAGCAGCTCGACAGGAGAGAACACTGAAGCTTTCTTT.